The sequence of this T cell receptor (beta chain) was determined in a study of CD8+ T cells in alopecia areata. Treatment defined: oral pan-JAK inhibitor, 5-10 mg twice daily. Individuals with alopecia areata gave both lesional scalp punch biopsies and peripheral blood for collection. Starting from PBMCs, sorting isolated CD4+ and CD8+ T cells. Points from the study as a whole: Scalp clonality decreased significantly with tofacitinib, and so did expanded CD8+ clones among the top 100.

This clone has just a few counts. Its specificity is unknown. Reverse transcription of extracted RNA yielded cDNA, which provided the sequencing template. This table comes from immunoSEQ multiplex PCR, and its TCRdb copy is limited to in-frame clones, with some not included. Among about 160,000 clones listed, about three fifths were seen once. From germline, CDR1 is GTSNPN and CDR2 SVGIG (reference sequence). The CDR3 sequence is 13 residues long. Germline trimming cut 3 bases from V and 4 bases from J; bases unmatched to any gene: 4. The TCR originated in a human donor with alopecia areata. The rearrangement uses TRBV30 and TRBJ1-2; 8 positions agree with TRBD1. The material was CD4+ T cells sorted from blood, obtained at week 4, from a patient treated with tofacitinib. Here the CDR3 DNA reads TGTGCCTGGAGGAGGACAGGGAGCTATGGCTACACCTTC. Encoded protein: CAWRRTGSYGYTF.